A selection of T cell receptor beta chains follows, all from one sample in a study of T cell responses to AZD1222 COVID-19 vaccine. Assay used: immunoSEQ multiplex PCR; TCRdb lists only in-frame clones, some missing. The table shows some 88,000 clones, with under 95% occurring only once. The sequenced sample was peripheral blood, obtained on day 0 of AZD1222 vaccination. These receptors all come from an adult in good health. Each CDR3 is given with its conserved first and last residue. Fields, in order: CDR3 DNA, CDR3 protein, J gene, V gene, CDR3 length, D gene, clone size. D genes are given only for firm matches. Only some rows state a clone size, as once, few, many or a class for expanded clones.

DNA: TGCAGCGTTGACTCGACCACTGAAGCTTTCTTT; CDR3: CSVDSTTEAFF; J: TRBJ1-1; V: TRBV29-1; length: 11; D: -; size: -
DNA: TGTGCCAGCAGTTACTCTTACGGAGACTATGGCTACACCTTC; CDR3: CASSYSYGDYGYTF; J: TRBJ1-2; V: TRBV6-5; length: 14; D: -; size: -
DNA: TGTGCCATGCAGACGTCCTTTGGCAATGAGCAGTTCTTC; CDR3: CAMQTSFGNEQFF; J: TRBJ2-1; V: TRBV10-3; length: 13; D: -; size: -
DNA: TGTGCCAGCAGCTCGTCTTTAGTTTGGGGTGAGCAGTTCTTC; CDR3: CASSSSLVWGEQFF; J: TRBJ2-1; V: TRBV7-2; length: 14; D: -; size: -
DNA: TGTGCCAGCAGCTCTACAGGGGGCGCGGCTAATGAAAAACTGTTTTTT; CDR3: CASSSTGGAANEKLFF; J: TRBJ1-4; V: TRBV7-2; length: 16; D: TRBD1; size: -
DNA: TGTGCCAGCAGTTCGACTAGCGGGAGTTCCTACAATGAGCAGTTCTTC; CDR3: CASSSTSGSSYNEQFF; J: TRBJ2-1; V: TRBV6-5; length: 16; D: TRBD2; size: -
DNA: TGCGCCAGCAGCTTGGCAGGGGGAGCAACTAATGAAAAACTGTTTTTT; CDR3: CASSLAGGATNEKLFF; J: TRBJ1-4; V: TRBV5-1; length: 16; D: TRBD1; size: -
DNA: TGTGCCAGCAGTTACCCCGCCTCCCCAGATACGCAGTATTTT; CDR3: CASSYPASPDTQYF; J: TRBJ2-3; V: TRBV6-6; length: 14; D: -; size: -
DNA: TGTGCCAGCAGTTTATTAATGGGACTACCTAACAATGAGCAGTTCTTC; CDR3: CASSLLMGLPNNEQFF; J: TRBJ2-1; V: TRBV27; length: 16; D: TRBD2; size: -
DNA: TGTGCCAGCAGCGTAGATCTCGCAGCGAACACTGAAGCTTTCTTT; CDR3: CASSVDLAANTEAFF; J: TRBJ1-1; V: TRBV9; length: 15; D: -; size: medium-sized
DNA: TGCGCCAGCAGCTTCTCGCGGAACACTGAAGCTTTCTTT; CDR3: CASSFSRNTEAFF; J: TRBJ1-1; V: TRBV5-1; length: 13; D: -; size: -
DNA: TGTGCCAGCAGCTTAGTAACGGAGAACACTGAAGCTTTCTTT; CDR3: CASSLVTENTEAFF; J: TRBJ1-1; V: TRBV7-2; length: 14; D: -; size: -
DNA: TGTGCCAGCGGGCCAACGGCGGGTTCACCCCTCCACTTT; CDR3: CASGPTAGSPLHF; J: TRBJ1-6; V: TRBV7-3; length: 13; D: -; size: -
DNA: TGTGCCAGCAGCTTAGCGGGGGACCAAGGGCCCCAGCATTTT; CDR3: CASSLAGDQGPQHF; J: TRBJ1-5; V: TRBV7-2; length: 14; D: -; size: -
DNA: TGTGCCAGCAGCTACAGGGGAGAGGACGGCACAGATACGCAGTATTTT; CDR3: CASSYRGEDGTDTQYF; J: TRBJ2-3; V: TRBV9; length: 16; D: TRBD1; size: -
DNA: TGCACCAGCAGCCAAGATCCCGGGGCGGTAGGCTACACCTTC; CDR3: CTSSQDPGAVGYTF; J: TRBJ1-2; V: TRBV1; length: 14; D: -; size: -
DNA: TGTGCCAGCAGCCGTCGACTAGCGGCGAGCTCCTACAATGAGCAGTTCTTC; CDR3: CASSRRLAASSYNEQFF; J: TRBJ2-1; V: TRBV2; length: 17; D: TRBD2; size: once
DNA: TGTGCCACCAGCAGGGAACAGGGGGCGGTAGGAAAACTGTTTTTT; CDR3: CATSREQGAVGKLFF; J: TRBJ1-4; V: TRBV15; length: 15; D: TRBD1; size: -
DNA: TGTGCCAGCAGCCCACTCCAGGGAAAGCAGTACTTC; CDR3: CASSPLQGKQYF; J: TRBJ2-7; V: TRBV7-2; length: 12; D: -; size: -
DNA: TGTGCCAGCAGTTTACCCCCGGAAGGGGTCGGGTCACCCCTCCACTTT; CDR3: CASSLPPEGVGSPLHF; J: TRBJ1-6; V: TRBV28; length: 16; D: -; size: -
DNA: TGTGCCAGCAGTTCCACTAGCGAAGATGAGCAGTTCTTC; CDR3: CASSSTSEDEQFF; J: TRBJ2-1; V: TRBV27; length: 13; D: TRBD2; size: once
DNA: TGTGCCAGCAGATCGGTTCCGGGCGAGGGACTAGCGGCCTACAATGAGCAGTTCTTC; CDR3: CASRSVPGEGLAAYNEQFF; J: TRBJ2-1; V: TRBV11-2; length: 19; D: TRBD2; size: -
DNA: TGTGCCAGCAGCTTAGAGTCAGGCTATAGCACTGAAGCTTTCTTT; CDR3: CASSLESGYSTEAFF; J: TRBJ1-1; V: TRBV11-1; length: 15; D: -; size: -
DNA: TGTGCCAGCAGCTTAGCCTCAACCGGGACGGGAGTAAGACAAGAGACCCAGTACTTC; CDR3: CASSLASTGTGVRQETQYF; J: TRBJ2-5; V: TRBV7-7; length: 19; D: -; size: once
DNA: TGTGCCTGGAGTTCCGTTAGTAATCAGCCCCAGCATTTT; CDR3: CAWSSVSNQPQHF; J: TRBJ1-5; V: TRBV30; length: 13; D: -; size: -
DNA: TGCGCCAGCAGCTTGGGAACTAGCGGAGCCCTAGCCAAAAACATTCAGTACTTC; CDR3: CASSLGTSGALAKNIQYF; J: TRBJ2-4; V: TRBV5-1; length: 18; D: TRBD2; size: -
DNA: TGTGCCGTAGGGGGACTAGCGGGAGGAGAGACCCAGTACTTC; CDR3: CAVGGLAGGETQYF; J: TRBJ2-5; V: TRBV30; length: 14; D: TRBD2; size: -
DNA: TGTGCCAGCAGCTTAACACGGGAGACCTACGAGCAGTACTTC; CDR3: CASSLTRETYEQYF; J: TRBJ2-7; V: TRBV7-9; length: 14; D: -; size: -
DNA: TGTGCCAGCAGTTTATGGGCTAGCGGGAGTTTCGGGTCGTGGGAGACCCAGTACTTC; CDR3: CASSLWASGSFGSWETQYF; J: TRBJ2-5; V: TRBV27; length: 19; D: TRBD2; size: -
DNA: TGTGCCAGCAGCTCCGGGGGGGCCTCCTACAATGAGCAGTTCTTC; CDR3: CASSSGGASYNEQFF; J: TRBJ2-1; V: TRBV28; length: 15; D: TRBD2; size: -
DNA: TGTGCCAGCAGCCCGGTGGGGTCCGAGCAGTACTTC; CDR3: CASSPVGSEQYF; J: TRBJ2-7; V: TRBV2; length: 12; D: -; size: -
DNA: TGTGCCAGCTCACCACTTACTAGCGGGACCGGGGAGCTGTTTTTT; CDR3: CASSPLTSGTGELFF; J: TRBJ2-2; V: TRBV18; length: 15; D: TRBD2; size: -
DNA: TGTGCCAGCAGTTTCTGGACAGGGGGTAGCAACGAGCAGTACTTC; CDR3: CASSFWTGGSNEQYF; J: TRBJ2-7; V: TRBV6-5; length: 15; D: TRBD1; size: once
DNA: TGTGCCAGCAGAGAGTCGGGGCCTCACTACGAGCAGTACTTC; CDR3: CASRESGPHYEQYF; J: TRBJ2-7; V: TRBV3-1/TRBV3-2; length: 14; D: -; size: -
DNA: TGTGCCAGCAGTTTATCTCCTAGCGGCTCCTACGAGCAGTACTTC; CDR3: CASSLSPSGSYEQYF; J: TRBJ2-7; V: TRBV27; length: 15; D: TRBD2; size: -
DNA: TGTGCCAGCAGCTTAGCGCCCCTCGCCGGGGAGCTGTTTTTT; CDR3: CASSLAPLAGELFF; J: TRBJ2-2; V: TRBV7-8; length: 14; D: -; size: -
DNA: TGTGCCAGCACAGGGAACACTGAAGCTTTCTTT; CDR3: CASTGNTEAFF; J: TRBJ1-1; V: TRBV7-9; length: 11; D: -; size: -
DNA: TGTGCCAGCAGTTACTCTTGGACTGAAGCTTTCTTT; CDR3: CASSYSWTEAFF; J: TRBJ1-1; V: TRBV6-2/TRBV6-3; length: 12; D: -; size: -